The T cell receptor (beta chain) under discussion was sequenced for a study of CD4+ T cells in melanoma. Findings and caveats of the study: Neoantigen-specific CD4+ T cells in melanoma reportedly had diverse differentiation states. A reported correlation linked neoantigen-specific CD4+ T cells to CD8+, macrophage and B cell function.

The CDR3 sequence is 14 residues long. V lost 2 bases and J lost 2, with 10 bases in between. Germline V gene sequence: CDR1 SGHTA, CDR2 FQGNSA. As regards this clone: Its antigen is as yet unknown.

The table came from immunoSEQ multiplex PCR; TCRdb's copy has only in-frame clones and leaves some out. The table records 20,000 to 25,000 clones, around 79% of them present only once. The gene calls are TRBV7-2 and TRBJ2-7; perhaps TRBD1 as D (6 bases). Source material: cells from a culture (not recorded whether cultured in vitro). This sequence was found in a human donor with melanoma. The CDR3, as DNA: TGTGCCAGCAGCTTACAGGGGCTGGCCTACGAGCAGTACTTC. Its translation is CASSLQGLAYEQYF.